Each of the 14 T cell receptor beta chains below was sequenced from the same sample in a study of OX40 agonist ivuxolimab in advanced cancers. The assay was immunoSEQ multiplex PCR, and TCRdb's table has in-frame clones only and misses some. The table records about 79,000 clones, roughly 94% of them present only once. Sequenced here: CD4+ or CD8+ T cells sorted from blood, sampled in a trial of the OX40 agonist ivuxolimab. Source of these receptors: an adult with an advanced solid tumor such as melanoma, head and neck, liver or kidney cancer.

The chain combines TRBV27 with TRBJ1-1, with D unclear. V lost 5 bases and J lost 1, with 8 bases in between. Germline CDR1 is MNHEY and CDR2 is SMNVEV (reference sequence). The CDR3 has 13 amino acids. CDR3 residues: CASSLFSNTEAFF. The DNA for the CDR3 is TGTGCCAGCAGTCTATTTTCGAACACTGAAGCTTTCTTT.

Concerning this clone itself: The same CDR3 is also encoded by other DNA sequences in this sample. The chain combines TRBV11-2 with TRBJ2-7; D unclear. CDR3 length: 13 amino acids. V lost 1 base and J lost 1, with 5 bases in between. Per the germline V gene, CDR1 is SGHAT and CDR2 is FQNNGV. CDR3 in amino acids: CASSLGVSYEQYF. In nucleotides, the CDR3 is TGTGCCAGCAGCTTAGGGGTTTCCTACGAGCAGTACTTC.

The chain has TRBV13 and TRBJ2-7; D is possibly TRBD2 (6 bases). Germline V gene lookup returns CDR1 PRHDT and CDR2 FYEKMQ (reference sequence). The CDR3 has 15 amino acids. Trimming stripped 3 bases from V and 0 bases from J, with 12 bases between. As DNA, the CDR3 is TGTGCCAGCAGCTTCGACGGGAGAAGCTCCTACGAGCAGTACTTC. Translating gives CASSFDGRSSYEQYF. Full variable domain (missing parts from reference TRBV13 and TRBJ2-7): AAGVIQSPRHLIKEKRETATLKCYPIPRHDTVYWYQQGPGQDPQFLISFYEKMQSDKGSIPDRFSAQQFSDYHSELNMSSLELGDSALYFCASSFDGRSSYEQYFGPGTRLTVT.

This chain links TRBV7-6 with TRBJ1-1, with 9 positions matching TRBD1. After removal of 4 bases from V and 11 bases from J, the junction contained 2 bases not matched to a gene. The CDR3 consists of 11 residues. The germline V gene has CDR1 SGHVS and CDR2 FNYEAQ. The CDR3: CASSSQGAAFF. For the CDR3, the DNA is TGTGCCAGCAGCTCACAGGGGGCGGCTTTCTTT.

V and J are TRBV2 and TRBJ2-1; D not certain. With 3 bases removed from V and 4 bases from J, the gap between germline ends came to 16 bases. This CDR3 spans 16 amino acids. Germline-derived CDR1 and CDR2 are SNHLY and FYNNEI. The DNA for the CDR3 is TGTGCCAGCAGTGAGATTGTTAGTTTATATTACAATGAGCAGTTCTTC. Its translation is CASSEIVSLYYNEQFF.

This chain links TRBV7-3 with TRBJ2-1, with TRBD2 matching 9 bases. The ends lost 5 bases at V and 8 bases at J; junction bases unmatched: 7. Germline values: CDR1 SGHTA, CDR2 FQGTGA. The CDR3 has 14 residues. The CDR3 bases are TGTGCCAGCAGCCTGGGACTAGCCGGGCATGAGCAGTTCTTC. It yields the protein CASSLGLAGHEQFF.

The chain joins TRBV5-4 to TRBJ2-7; D may correspond to TRBD1 or TRBD2 (5 bases each). This CDR3 region has 13 residues. Germline V gene lookup returns CDR1 SGHNT and CDR2 YYREEE (reference sequence). V dropped 5 bases and J dropped 3 bases, with 12 bases sitting between them. CDR3 nucleotide sequence: TGTGCCAGCAGGGGGGAAGGGTTCTACGAGCAGTACTTC. Amino acid sequence: CASRGEGFYEQYF.

V and J are TRBV7-9 and TRBJ1-2; D possibly corresponds to TRBD1 (6 bases). Germline V gives CDR1 SEHNR, CDR2 FQNEAQ (reference sequence). The V and J ends lost 1 base and 3 bases respectively, with 12 bases between them. The CDR3 sequence is 15 residues long. The CDR3 bases are TGTGCCAGCAGCTTAGAACAGGGAGTTGACTATGGCTACACCTTC. Protein: CASSLEQGVDYGYTF.

V is TRBV25-1 and J is TRBJ2-5; D is ambiguous. CDR1 is MGHDK and CDR2 is SYGVNS in the germline V gene. Trimming left V 5 bases short and J 7 bases short, with 5 bases between. This CDR3 is 10 amino acids long. The DNA of the CDR3 is TGTGCCAGCAGTCTCGGGACCCAGTACTTC. Translation: CASSLGTQYF.

Here the CDR3 reads CASSSVEYMNTEAFF. In DNA, the CDR3 is TGTGCCAGCAGCTCGGTAGAGTACATGAACACTGAAGCTTTCTTT. This sequence joins TRBV5-6 and TRBJ1-1, with no clear D. The germline V gene has CDR1 SGHDT and CDR2 YYEEEE. The CDR3 contains 15 residues. The ends were cut back, 3 bases at V and 0 bases at J, with 12 bases in the middle.

The J gene is TRBJ2-1, the V gene TRBV7-6, with 13 nucleotides matching TRBD2. The CDR3 has 16 residues. Germline V CDR1 and CDR2: SGHVS, FNYEAQ. Trimming cost V 5 bases and J 8 bases; bases outside gene matches: 9. The DNA of the CDR3 is TGTGCCAGCAGCGCCCTACTAGCGGGAGGGCCCTATGAGCAGTTCTTC. Amino acids: CASSALLAGGPYEQFF.

V and J are TRBV4-3 and TRBJ2-3, with 13 bases fitting TRBD2. The J segment lost 0 bases and the V segment lost 0 bases, leaving 6 bases of the junction unmatched. This CDR3 region has 19 residues. Germline V gene data show CDR1 as LGHNA and CDR2 as YSLEER. The CDR3 loop reads CASSQDPGTSGISTDTQYF. CDR3 DNA: TGCGCCAGCAGCCAAGACCCTGGGACTAGCGGGATCAGCACAGATACGCAGTATTTT.

This rearrangement joins TRBV6-5 to TRBJ2-7; weak D call: TRBD2 (6 bases). Germline V lookup: CDR1 MNHEY, CDR2 SVGAGI. The CDR3 runs to 15 residues. V was clipped by 0 bases and J by 5 bases, with 14 bases between them. The CDR3 region has the DNA TGTGCCAGCAGTTACTCGATTCAGGAGGGGAACGAGCAGTACTTC. Residues: CASSYSIQEGNEQYF.

Comment on this clone: The junction departs from the called germline gene at one end, perhaps through a read error. This chain uses TRBV6-5 with TRBJ1-1, with D unresolved. CDR1 is MNHEY, CDR2 SVGAGI, per germline. CDR3 size: 13 residues. The CDR3 DNA sequence: TGTGCCAGCAGTGACTCAGTAAACACTGAAGCTTTCTTT. It is translated as CASSDSVNTEAFF.